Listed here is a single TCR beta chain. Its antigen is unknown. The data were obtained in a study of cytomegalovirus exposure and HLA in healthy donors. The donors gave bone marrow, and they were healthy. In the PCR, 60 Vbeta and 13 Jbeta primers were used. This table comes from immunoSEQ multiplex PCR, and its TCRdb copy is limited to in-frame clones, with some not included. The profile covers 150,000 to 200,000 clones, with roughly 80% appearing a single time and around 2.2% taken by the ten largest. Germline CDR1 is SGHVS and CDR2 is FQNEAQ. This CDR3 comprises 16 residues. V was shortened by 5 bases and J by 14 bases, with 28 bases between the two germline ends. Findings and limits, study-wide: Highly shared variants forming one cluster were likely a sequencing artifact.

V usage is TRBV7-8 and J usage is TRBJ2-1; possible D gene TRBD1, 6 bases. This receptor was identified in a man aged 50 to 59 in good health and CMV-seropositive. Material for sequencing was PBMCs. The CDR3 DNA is TGTGCCAGCAGCCCCCGGACAGCCTCTAATCTGGGAGAGGAGTTCTTC. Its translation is CASSPRTASNLGEEFF.